The 18 T cell receptor beta chains presented below share a single source sample, sequenced in a study of blood T cell repertoires in COVID-19. TCRdb's copy holds only in-frame clones and misses some; the assay was immunoSEQ multiplex PCR. This sample has around 250,000 clones, with approximately 82% found just once. The sequenced sample consisted of peripheral blood. These TCRs come from a man aged 30 to 39 who had recovered from COVID-19.

The CDR3 DNA is TGCGCCAGCAGCTGGATGACAGGGCTAGGCACTGAAGCTTTCTTT. Translated: CASSWMTGLGTEAFF. This chain joins TRBV5-1 and TRBJ1-1; 7 nucleotides align to TRBD1. Germline V gene sequence: CDR1 SGHRS, CDR2 YFSETQ. This CDR3 has 15 amino acids. J lost 4 bases, V lost 3 bases, and 9 bases had no gene match.

This chain uses TRBV28 with TRBJ1-1; weak D call: TRBD1 (5 bases). The CDR3 covers 14 residues. The germline CDR1 and CDR2 sequences are MDHEN and SYDVKM. The V end lost 3 bases, the J end lost 7 bases, and 15 bases lay between the germline ends. The CDR3 DNA is TGTGCCAGCAGTTTTGGAACAGGCCTAGATGAAGCTTTCTTT. It yields the protein CASSFGTGLDEAFF.

The chain carries TRBV6-1 and TRBJ1-2; 8 bases line up with TRBD1. This CDR3 contains 16 residues. V lost 3 bases to trimming and J lost 2 bases; unmatched junction nucleotides: 8. Germline loops: CDR1 MNHNS, CDR2 SASEGT. The CDR3 spells CASSDLSGGSNYGYTF. DNA for the CDR3: TGTGCCAGCAGTGATCTATCAGGGGGCTCCAACTATGGCTACACCTTC.

This clone was counted between two and nine times. The rearrangement uses TRBV6-5 and TRBJ1-1; D unresolved. Trimming removed 7 bases from V and 3 bases from J, with 12 bases in between. CDR3 length equals 13 residues. Per germline, CDR1 MNHEY and CDR2 SVGAGI. The CDR3 nucleotides read TGTGCCAGCATTCCTCTGAGGGACACTGAAGCTTTCTTT. Encoded protein: CASIPLRDTEAFF.

This clone was seen a handful of times. The chain is built from TRBV7-9 and TRBJ1-1; D unclear. Germline V gives CDR1 SEHNR, CDR2 FQNEAQ (reference sequence). The CDR3 is 14 amino acids. The V end lost 5 bases, the J end lost 2 bases, and 12 bases lay between the germline ends. Here the CDR3 reads CASSATEGNTEAFF. The CDR3 DNA reads as TGTGCCAGCAGCGCTACAGAGGGAAACACTGAAGCTTTCTTT. Variable domain in full (rest from reference TRBV7-9 and TRBJ1-1): DTGVSQNPRHKITKRGQNVTFRCDPISEHNRLYWYRQTLGQGPEFLTYFQNEAQLEKSRLLSDRFSAERPKGSFSTLEIQRTEQGDSAMYLCASSATEGNTEAFFGQGTRLTVV.

The chain recombines TRBV11-2 with TRBJ2-7, with TRBD2 matching 9 bases. The length of the CDR3 is 15 residues. Germline V CDR1 and CDR2: SGHAT, FQNNGV. The V gene end was trimmed by 1 base and the J gene end by 7 bases; junction bases not matched to a gene: 8. CDR3 DNA sequence: TGTGCCAGCAGCTTAGGGGCGGGGGGGCCGTATGAGCAGTACGTC. It codes for CASSLGAGGPYEQYV.

The J gene is TRBJ1-3, the V gene TRBV19; a possible D gene is TRBD1 (5 bases). This CDR3 has 16 amino acids. CDR1 and CDR2 from the germline V gene are LNHDA and SQIVND (reference sequence). The CDR3 loop is CAARQRGLGSGNTIYF. The CDR3 nucleotides are TGTGCAGCAAGACAGCGGGGCTTGGGATCTGGAAACACCATATATTTT.

V usage is TRBV5-6 and J usage is TRBJ1-5; D might be TRBD1 (5 bases). Germline loops: CDR1 SGHDT, CDR2 YYEEEE. V dropped 5 bases and J dropped 5 bases, with 17 bases sitting between them. This CDR3 region has 15 residues. CDR3 in DNA: TGTGCCAGCAGTCTGGCGGGATGGGGGGATCAGCCCCAGCATTTT. As protein: CASSLAGWGDQPQHF.

This clone was found once. The rearrangement uses TRBV7-6 and TRBJ2-3, with unresolved D. The CDR3 runs to 13 residues. Germline V gene sequence: CDR1 SGHVS, CDR2 FNYEAQ. V was shortened by 5 bases and J by 2 bases, with 8 bases between the two germline ends. The CDR3 spells CASSTRDTDTQYF. In DNA form, the CDR3 reads TGTGCCAGCAGCACCCGAGACACAGATACGCAGTATTTT.

Written as DNA, the CDR3 is TGTGCCAGCAGCCAAGTAAATCTGAGGTCCCCTGGGGAGCTGTTTTTT. Protein product: CASSQVNLRSPGELFF. The chain combines TRBV14 with TRBJ2-2; D remains ambiguous. This CDR3 spans 16 amino acids. Germline V CDR1 and CDR2: SGHDN, FVKESK. Trimming cost V 1 base and J 8 bases, with 17 bases left between them.

This clone was found a few times. The chain couples TRBV7-2 to TRBJ1-2; D remains unclear. Trimming removed 1 base at V and 8 bases at J, with 11 bases between. The CDR3 runs 13 residues. Looked up from germline, CDR1 is SGHTA and CDR2 is FQGNSA. In DNA, the CDR3 is TGTGCCAGCAGCTTAGACGGGAATGGGGGCTACACCTTC. Its protein is CASSLDGNGGYTF.

This rearrangement joins TRBV27 to TRBJ1-1; D gene uncertain. Trimming shortened V by 6 bases and J by 0 bases, and 11 bases separated the two germline ends. The germline gives CDR1 MNHEY, CDR2 SMNVEV (reference sequence). The CDR3 spans 14 residues. This CDR3 is CASRMVVLNTEAFF. The CDR3 nucleotides are TGTGCCAGCAGGATGGTAGTCTTGAACACTGAAGCTTTCTTT.

V gene TRBV3-1 (or the pseudogene TRBV3-2) combines with J gene TRBJ1-1; D is possibly TRBD1 (5 bases). V dropped 5 bases and J dropped 1 base, with 11 bases sitting between them. Germline loops: CDR1 LGHDT, CDR2 YNNKEL (reference sequence). The CDR3 has 14 residues. CDR3 region: CASSNRQTNTEAFF. The CDR3 bases are TGTGCCAGCAGCAATAGACAGACGAACACTGAAGCTTTCTTT.

The V call is TRBV10-2, the J call TRBJ2-5, with D possibly matching TRBD2 (5 bases). Germline loops: CDR1 WSHSY, CDR2 SAAADI. The V gene lost 6 bases and the J gene lost 3 bases, with 17 bases spanning the gap. This CDR3 region has 15 residues. CDR3 nucleotide sequence: TGCGCCAGCAGGTTCGGGGTAGCAGGAAAAGAGACCCAGTACTTC. This codes for CASRFGVAGKETQYF.

This clone came up once. This chain connects TRBV28 to TRBJ1-1, with D hard to call. Germline assignment: CDR1 MDHEN and CDR2 SYDVKM. Trimming removed 7 bases from V and 0 bases from J, with 9 bases in between. CDR3 length: 13 amino acids. CDR3 protein: CASTLTVNTEAFF. The CDR3, as DNA: TGTGCCAGCACCCTCACTGTGAACACTGAAGCTTTCTTT. The full variable domain, in which reference TRBV28 and TRBJ1-1 provide the parts outside the CDR3, is DVKVTQSSRYLVKRTGEKVFLECVQDMDHENMFWYRQDPGLGLRLIYFSYDVKMKEKGDIPEGYSVSREKKERFSLILESASTNQTSMYLCASTLTVNTEAFFGQGTRLTVV.

This sequence joins TRBV19 and TRBJ2-5; 8 bases line up with TRBD2. This CDR3 is 14 amino acids long. CDR1 is LNHDA, CDR2 SQIVND, per germline (reference sequence). V lost 4 bases and J lost 5; bases outside the gene matches: 6. CDR3 sequence (DNA): TGTGCCAGTAGTAAACTAGCGGCGCGGGAGACCCAGTACTTC. Translation: CASSKLAARETQYF.

This rearrangement joins TRBV19 to TRBJ2-3; 10 bases are shared with TRBD2. Per germline, CDR1 LNHDA and CDR2 SQIVND (reference sequence). The CDR3 loop spans 17 amino acids. With V trimmed by 4 bases and J by 2 bases, 9 bases remained unmatched. The CDR3 DNA is TGTGCCAGTAGTACCAAACGGACTAGCGGTTCCACAGATACGCAGTATTTT. Translation: CASSTKRTSGSTDTQYF.

This chain links TRBV10-2 with TRBJ1-2; 7 nucleotides agree with TRBD1. CDR1 and CDR2 (germline): WSHSY, SAAADI. Trimming removed 7 bases from V and 3 bases from J; junction bases left unmatched: 8. The CDR3 is 14 residues long. This chain's CDR3 is CASTRTGRDYGYTF. The CDR3 DNA reads TGCGCCAGCACCCGGACAGGCCGTGACTATGGCTACACCTTC.